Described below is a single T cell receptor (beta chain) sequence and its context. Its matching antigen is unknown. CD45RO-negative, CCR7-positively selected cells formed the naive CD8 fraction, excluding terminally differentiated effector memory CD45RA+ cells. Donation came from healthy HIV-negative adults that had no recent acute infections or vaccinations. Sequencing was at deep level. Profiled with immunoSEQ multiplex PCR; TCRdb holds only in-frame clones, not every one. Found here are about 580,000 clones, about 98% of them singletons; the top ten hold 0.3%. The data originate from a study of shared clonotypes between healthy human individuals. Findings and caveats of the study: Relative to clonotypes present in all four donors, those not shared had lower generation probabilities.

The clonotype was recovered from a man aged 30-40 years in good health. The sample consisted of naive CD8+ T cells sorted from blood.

The CDR3 nucleotides read TGTGCCAGCTCACCACCGAGGGCTAGCGGGACCAATGAGCAGTTCTTC. This gives the protein CASSPPRASGTNEQFF. The chain carries TRBV18 and TRBJ2-1; 9 nucleotides agree with TRBD2. Germline CDR1 KGHSH, CDR2 LQKENI. The CDR3 is 16 amino acids. V gave up 0 bases and J gave up 6 bases; unmatched junction bases: 6.